These T cell receptor beta chains were read from a single sample in a study of T cells after posttransplantation cyclophosphamide. Some clones are missing from TCRdb's copy, which holds only in-frame ones; the method was immunoSEQ multiplex PCR. The sample was found to contain roughly 7,500 clones, and every one recurs. Here the sequenced sample was PBMCs, taken after allogeneic stem cell transplant with posttransplant cyclophosphamide. All receptors come from a male patient in his late teens or twenties who received an allogeneic stem cell transplant from an unrelated donor, was CMV-positive, and had acute and chronic GVHD. Some T cells may have come from the graft donor. The CDR3 runs from the conserved cysteine through the conserved F or W. D genes are given only for firm matches. Size values are once, few and many counts, or a class for expanded clones, and some rows have none.

>TRBJ2-7|many|-|TRBV6-5
CASRRGSSYEQYF
TGTGCCAGCAGACGGGGGAGCTCCTACGAGCAGTACTTC
>TRBJ1-1|medium-sized|-|TRBV19
CASSIEWNRAIAFF
TGTGCCAGTAGTATTGAATGGAACAGGGCGATAGCTTTCTTT
>TRBJ1-1|many|-|TRBV16
CASSPSIQGRNTEAFF
TGTGCCAGCAGCCCCTCTATACAGGGCCGGAACACTGAAGCTTTCTTT
>TRBJ1-4|many|-|TRBV9
CASSPRVGEKLFF
TGTGCCAGCAGCCCCCGGGTCGGGGAAAAACTGTTTTTT
>TRBJ2-3|many|TRBD2|TRBV27
CASSGGGGAGTDTQYF
TGTGCCAGCTCCGGGGGCGGGGGGGCCGGCACAGATACGCAGTATTTT
>TRBJ1-1|many|-|TRBV7-9
CASSPRQGATEAFF
TGTGCCAGCAGCCCCAGGCAGGGTGCAACTGAAGCTTTCTTT
>TRBJ1-3|few|-|TRBV19
CASSAGHSGNTIYF
TGTGCCAGTAGCGCGGGCCACTCTGGAAACACCATATATTTT
>TRBJ2-3|many|TRBD1|TRBV28
CASSPDSGTDTRYF
TGTGCCAGCAGTCCGGACTCGGGGACAGATACGCGGTATTTT
>TRBJ1-5|many|TRBD1|TRBV9
CASSEGAGTEPQHF
TGTGCCAGCAGCGAGGGGGCAGGGACTGAGCCCCAGCATTTT
>TRBJ1-1|-|-|TRBV6-5
CASRPTGNTEAFF
TGTGCCAGCAGACCGACAGGGAACACTGAAGCTTTCTTT
>TRBJ1-1|many|-|TRBV5-1
CASSLGKTNTEAFF
TGCGCCAGCAGCTTGGGGAAGACTAACACTGAAGCTTTCTTT
>TRBJ1-2|many|-|TRBV19
CASSIDRDYGYTF
TGTGCCAGTAGTATAGACAGGGACTATGGCTACACCTTC
>TRBJ1-4|many|-|TRBV29-1
CSVRTVGEKLFF
TGCAGCGTACGGACAGTTGGAGAAAAACTGTTTTTT
>TRBJ2-2|many|-|TRBV19
CASSLGGGGLTGELFF
TGTGCCAGTAGTTTGGGAGGAGGCGGACTAACCGGGGAGCTGTTTTTT
>TRBJ1-1|many|TRBD1|TRBV15
CATSRDNGRGTTEAFF
TGTGCCACCAGCAGAGATAACGGCAGGGGGACAACTGAAGCTTTCTTT
>TRBJ1-1|medium-sized|TRBD1|TRBV11-2
CASSLETGDTEAFF
TGTGCCAGCAGCTTGGAGACAGGGGACACTGAAGCTTTCTTT
>TRBJ2-2|medium-sized|-|TRBV19
CASEQHNTGELFF
TGTGCCAGTGAACAGCATAACACCGGGGAGCTGTTTTTT
>TRBJ2-7|many|-|TRBV11-2
CASSLDPGGAETTSDEQYF
TGTGCCAGCAGCTTAGATCCAGGTGGAGCGGAGACGACGTCTGACGAGCAGTACTTC
>TRBJ2-3|many|TRBD2|TRBV6-1
CASSVGGDTQYF
TGTGCCAGCAGTGTGGGGGGGGATACGCAGTATTTT
>TRBJ2-2|many|TRBD2|TRBV6-5
CASSYGAGANTGELFF
TGTGCCAGCAGTTACGGTGCGGGGGCGAACACCGGGGAGCTGTTTTTT
>TRBJ2-7|many|-|TRBV5-1
CASSLEAGVIYEQYF
TGCGCCAGCAGCTTGGAGGCAGGGGTTATCTACGAGCAGTACTTC
>TRBJ2-5|few|TRBD2|TRBV6-6
CASLSPHSGGPETQYF
TGTGCCAGCCTTAGCCCACATAGCGGGGGGCCAGAGACCCAGTACTTC
>TRBJ1-4|medium-sized|-|TRBV19
CASSAQGGDEKLFF
TGTGCCAGTAGTGCCCAGGGTGGTGATGAAAAACTGTTTTTT
>TRBJ1-1|many|TRBD1|TRBV30
CACSGDRGRTEAFF
TGTGCCTGCTCGGGTGACAGGGGGCGCACTGAAGCTTTCTTT
>TRBJ1-4|many|TRBD1|TRBV7-9
CASSTPGQINEKLFF
TGTGCCAGCAGTACTCCGGGACAGATTAATGAAAAACTGTTTTTT
>TRBJ2-1|many|-|TRBV10-3
CAIRRTSQDEQFF
TGTGCCATCAGACGGACTTCTCAGGATGAGCAGTTCTTC
>TRBJ2-3|many|-|TRBV2
CASSESRPGKGDTQYF
TGTGCCAGCAGTGAAAGTAGGCCGGGGAAAGGAGATACGCAGTATTTT
>TRBJ1-1|medium-sized|TRBD1|TRBV4-3
CASSTRRQGAEAFF
TGCGCCAGCAGCACCCGGAGGCAGGGGGCTGAAGCTTTCTTT
>TRBJ2-5|many|TRBD1|TRBV5-1
CASSVQGDETQYF
TGCGCCAGCAGCGTACAGGGGGATGAGACCCAGTACTTC
>TRBJ1-1|many|-|TRBV7-9
CASSRGPNQNTEAFF
TGTGCCAGCAGCCGCGGGCCCAATCAAAACACTGAAGCTTTCTTT
>TRBJ2-1|many|TRBD1|TRBV2
CASSEGDRVGANEQFF
TGTGCCAGCAGTGAAGGTGACAGGGTCGGGGCCAATGAGCAGTTCTTC
>TRBJ2-3|-|-|TRBV27
CASSLSAGGTDTQYF
TGTGCCAGCAGCCTTAGTGCTGGTGGCACAGATACGCAGTATTTT
>TRBJ2-1|many|TRBD1|TRBV27
CASTRGQGARNEQFF
TGTGCCAGCACTCGTGGACAGGGGGCGAGGAATGAGCAGTTCTTC
>TRBJ1-2|many|TRBD1|TRBV18
CASSRTQGVDGYTF
TGTGCCAGCTCACGAACACAGGGGGTGGATGGCTACACCTTC
>TRBJ1-1|many|TRBD1|TRBV2
CASSLDRVNTEAFF
TGTGCCAGCAGTTTGGACAGGGTCAACACTGAAGCTTTCTTT
>TRBJ1-6|few|TRBD1|TRBV28
CASSFKGQGLYNSPLHF
TGTGCCAGCAGTTTCAAGGGACAGGGCCTCTATAATTCACCCCTCCACTTT
>TRBJ1-3|many|-|TRBV18
CASSPLRVVDTIYF
TGTGCCAGCTCACCACTGCGTGTGGTAGACACCATATATTTT
>TRBJ2-5|many|TRBD2|TRBV7-9
CASSLGAGGQETQYF
TGTGCCAGCAGCTTGGGAGCGGGGGGACAAGAGACCCAGTACTTC
>TRBJ1-4|medium-sized|-|TRBV11-2
CASSLAGYGEKLFF
TGTGCCAGCAGCTTAGCGGGTTATGGTGAAAAACTGTTTTTT
>TRBJ2-3|many|-|TRBV2
CASRELAPDTQYF
TGTGCCAGCAGGGAGCTAGCCCCAGATACGCAGTATTTT